This TCR beta chain was recovered during a study of T cells in narcolepsy. Between the trimmed V and J ends, which lost 6 bases and 0 bases, there was a span of 11 bases. The germline gives CDR1 SNHLY, CDR2 FYNNEI. This CDR3 spans 14 amino acids. Comments on this clone: Antigen unknown.

Points from the study as a whole: Autoreactive HCRT-specific and TRIB2-specific clonotypes were marked in same-patient CSF-versus-blood CD4+ comparisons. Some memory CD4+ repertoires had no autoreactive clone sequences. Blood of same and different patients, but not healthy controls, reportedly held recurring autoreactive clonotypes.

TCRdb's copy holds only in-frame clones and misses some; the assay was immunoSEQ multiplex PCR. The sample lists about 30,000 clones, around four fifths occurring once. The chain is built from TRBV2 and TRBJ1-1, with D possibly TRBD1 on 5 matching bases. This TCR was recovered from a human donor with narcolepsy. Material: CD45RA- memory CD4+ T cells from PBMCs. Here the CDR3 reads CASRTGVMNTEAFF. The CDR3 DNA is TGTGCCAGCAGGACGGGGGTCATGAACACTGAAGCTTTCTTT.